This TCR beta chain appears in the sequencing data of a study of T cells in Graves' hyperthyroidism and ophthalmopathy. The CDR3 sequence is 15 residues long. The J segment lost 5 bases and the V segment lost 5 bases, leaving 9 bases of the junction unmatched. CDR1 and CDR2 (germline): MNHNS, SASEGT. Using RNA transcripts as the source, TCR beta CDR3 regions were amplified. TCR CDR3 regions were first amplified by RT-PCR with HTBI primers. In TCRdb, the multiplex PCR reads were re-called with MiXCR into one record per CDR3 protein. The sample records 90,000 to 120,000 distinct CDR3 sequences, 15% to 20% being singletons. It was considered stable Graves' hyperthyroidism when ophthalmopathy did not progress within 18 months. Lactation, pregnancy, other autoimmune disease or uncontrolled infection led to exclusion of patients. Fresh peripheral blood, about 10 ml of it, supplied the PBMCs. With regard to this clonotype: Antigen: not known.

General study points: Most thyroid clonotypes that were expanded above 0.001 also turned up in blood.

Sequencing was performed on blood. The chain links TRBV6-1 to TRBJ1-2, with TRBD1 matching 9 bases. The source is a woman in her forties or fifties with Graves' hyperthyroidism. CDR3 sequence reads: CASSFHRGPEYGYTF. The DNA of the CDR3 is TGTGCCAGCAGTTTCCACAGGGGGCCGGAGTATGGCTACACCTTC.